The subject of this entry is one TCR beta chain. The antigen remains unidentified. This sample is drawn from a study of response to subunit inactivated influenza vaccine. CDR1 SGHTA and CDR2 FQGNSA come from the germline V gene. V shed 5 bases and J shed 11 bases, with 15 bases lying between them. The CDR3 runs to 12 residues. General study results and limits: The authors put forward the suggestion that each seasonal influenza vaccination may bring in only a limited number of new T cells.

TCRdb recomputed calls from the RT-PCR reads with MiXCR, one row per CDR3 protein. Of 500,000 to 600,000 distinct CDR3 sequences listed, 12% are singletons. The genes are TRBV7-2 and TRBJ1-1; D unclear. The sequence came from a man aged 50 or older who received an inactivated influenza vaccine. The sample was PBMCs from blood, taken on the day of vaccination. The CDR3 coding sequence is TGTGCCAGCAGCGACGGGGTTGGTAGGGCTTTCTTT. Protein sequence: CASSDGVGRAFF.